This is a list of T cell receptor beta chains from one sample in a study of identical twins' blood T cells. TCRdb re-analysed the 5' RACE reads in MiXCR, keeping a single row per CDR3 protein. The sample contains fewer than 450,000 distinct CDR3 sequences, roughly 31% of which appear only once. The specimen sequenced was PBMCs. These receptor sequences come from a woman aged 18-50 years in good health. The CDR3 runs from the conserved cysteine through the conserved F or W. D genes are given only for firm matches. Only part of the rows carry a size: once, few, many, or a class if the clone is expanded.

>16|NA|TRBV7-7|few|TRBJ1-2
TGTGCCAGCAGGCCACTAACCCCTGGGGTTAACTATGGCTACACCTTC
CASRPLTPGVNYGYTF
>15|TRBD2|TRBV20-1|many|TRBJ2-1
TGCAGTGCTACAGGCGGGGGGAACTCCTACAATGAGCAGTTCTTC
CSATGGGNSYNEQFF
>14|TRBD1|TRBV29-1|NA|TRBJ1-1
TGCAGCGTGTTCCTGTGGGACAGGGGGGCCCCTGCTTTATTT
CSVFLWDRGAPALF
>14|NA|TRBV5-5|few|TRBJ1-1
TGTGCCAGCAGCTTACAGAGAGGGAACACTGAAGCTTTCTTT
CASSLQRGNTEAFF
>12|NA|TRBV11-2|NA|TRBJ2-1
TGTGCCAGCAGCCCGACTAACTATGAGCAGTTCTTC
CASSPTNYEQFF
>14|NA|TRBV7-9|NA|TRBJ1-6
TGTGCCAGCAGCTTAGGGAATTCAAATTCACCCCTCCACTTT
CASSLGNSNSPLHF
>15|NA|TRBV6-5|few|TRBJ1-2
TGTGCCAGCAGACGGGAACAGGGTACCTACTATGGCTACACCTTC
CASRREQGTYYGYTF
>17|TRBD2|TRBV14|few|TRBJ2-3
TGTGCCAGCAGCCCCCGGACTAGCGGGAGCGTCACAGATACGCAGTATTTT
CASSPRTSGSVTDTQYF
>13|NA|TRBV19|many|TRBJ1-2
TGTGCCAGTAGTATGGGTTTCCGGGACGGCTACACCTTC
CASSMGFRDGYTF
>18|TRBD1|TRBV12-5|many|TRBJ1-2
TGTGCTAGTGGTAATCCGGGACAGGGGGCAACTAAAAACTATGGCTACACCTTC
CASGNPGQGATKNYGYTF
>15|NA|TRBV4-3|NA|TRBJ2-2
TGCGCCAGCAGCCAATCACAGGAGAACACCGGGGAGCTGTTTTTT
CASSQSQENTGELFF
>11|NA|TRBV6-5|NA|TRBJ1-4
TGTGCCAGCAAGGGGCATGAAAAACTGTTTTTT
CASKGHEKLFF
>14|NA|TRBV20-1|NA|TRBJ1-1
TGCAGTGCTTCTGTCCAGGGTTTGAACACTGAAGCTTTCTTT
CSASVQGLNTEAFF
>14|NA|TRBV9|NA|TRBJ1-2
TGTGCCAGCAGCGTAGGCCAGGGTGTTGGGGGCTACACCTTC
CASSVGQGVGGYTF
>13|NA|TRBV20-1|many|TRBJ1-1
TGCAGTGCAGCCAAACAGGATCTCACTGAAGCTTTCTTT
CSAAKQDLTEAFF
>16|NA|TRBV4-1|NA|TRBJ1-3
TGCGCCAGCAGTCACCTTGGACGGGGCTCTGGAAACACCATATATTTT
CASSHLGRGSGNTIYF
>15|NA|TRBV9|few|TRBJ2-3
TGTGCCAGCAGCGTAGGATCCAACCCCACAGATACGCAGTATTTT
CASSVGSNPTDTQYF
>13|TRBD1|TRBV29-1|few|TRBJ1-1
TGCAGCGTGGTTGGAGCAGGGGGGACTGAAGCTTTCTTT
CSVVGAGGTEAFF
>14|TRBD1|TRBV5-1|once|TRBJ1-4
TGCGCCAGCAGCTTAACAGGGGAGGGTGAAAAACTGTTTTTT
CASSLTGEGEKLFF
>14|NA|TRBV20-1|few|TRBJ2-5
TGCAGTGCTAGAAGGGAGACTTTAAGAGAGACCCAGTACTTC
CSARRETLRETQYF
>12|TRBD2|TRBV29-1|few|TRBJ2-1
TGCAGCGTTGGGGACTATCTCAATGAGCAGTTCTTC
CSVGDYLNEQFF
>13|NA|TRBV10-3|few|TRBJ2-3
TGTGCCAGCGGGCTGAAGGAGACAGATACGCAGTATTTT
CASGLKETDTQYF
>11|NA|TRBV29-1|NA|TRBJ2-1
TGCAGCGTCCATCGATACAATGAGCAGTTCTTC
CSVHRYNEQFF